These T cell receptor beta chains were read from a single sample in a study of blood T cells in healthy people across ages. Via MiXCR, TCRdb re-called the 5' RACE reads, giving one row per CDR3 protein. Of approximately 1.5 million distinct CDR3 sequences in the sample, approximately 43% were seen once. Sequenced sample: blood. Every receptor here comes from a young woman in good health. Each CDR3 is given with its conserved first and last residue. A D gene is named only where the DNA matches it firmly. Only part of the rows carry a size: once, few, many, or a class if the clone is expanded.

>TRBV4-1|TRBJ2-5|-|-
CASSQDSFQETQYF
TGCGCCAGCAGCCAAGATAGTTTCCAAGAGACCCAGTACTTC
>TRBV12-3/TRBV12-4|TRBJ2-6|-|TRBD2
CASSKREPSSGANVLTF
TGTGCCAGCAGCAAGCGGGAACCTTCCTCTGGGGCCAACGTCCTGACTTTC
>TRBV7-2|TRBJ2-1|-|-
CASSLTSYTGEQFF
TGTGCCAGCAGCTTAACTTCCTATACAGGCGAGCAGTTCTTC
>TRBV7-2|TRBJ1-1|few|-
CASSLNRVNTEAFF
TGTGCCAGCAGCTTAAACAGGGTCAACACTGAAGCTTTCTTT
>TRBV6-5|TRBJ2-7|few|TRBD2
CASSRLAGGEQYF
TGTGCCAGCAGCCGCCTAGCGGGAGGGGAGCAGTACTTC
>TRBV12-3/TRBV12-4|TRBJ2-7|-|TRBD1
CASSSRDRLRYEQYF
TGTGCCAGCAGTTCTAGGGACAGGTTGCGGTACGAGCAGTACTTC
>TRBV20-1|TRBJ2-7|-|TRBD1
CSAYSGGPTGEQYF
TGCAGTGCTTACTCAGGGGGCCCTACGGGCGAGCAGTACTTC
>TRBV12-3/TRBV12-4|TRBJ1-2|-|-
CVSSVGAGLGSGYTF
TGTGTCAGCAGTGTAGGGGCCGGGCTCGGCAGTGGCTACACCTTC
>TRBV6-1|TRBJ2-7|-|TRBD1
CASSAQTGTYEQYF
TGTGCCAGCAGTGCCCAGACAGGGACCTACGAGCAGTACTTC
>TRBV14|TRBJ2-1|few|-
CASSQISGLPYDEQFF
TGTGCCAGCAGCCAAATCTCGGGACTCCCATACGATGAGCAGTTCTTC
>TRBV12-3/TRBV12-4|TRBJ2-7|many|-
CASSPRTGSSYEQYF
TGTGCCAGCAGTCCGCGGACCGGGAGCTCCTACGAGCAGTACTTC
>TRBV6-1|TRBJ2-7|-|TRBD1
CASSGQQGVSYEQYF
TGTGCCAGCAGTGGACAACAGGGGGTCTCCTACGAGCAGTACTTC
>TRBV28|TRBJ2-3|-|-
CASSFPPSGGSTDTQYF
TGTGCCAGCAGTTTCCCCCCGTCCGGCGGAAGCACAGATACGCAGTATTTT
>TRBV10-3|TRBJ1-1|few|-
CAISDQVGNTEAFF
TGTGCCATCAGTGATCAGGTCGGTAACACTGAAGCTTTCTTT
>TRBV3-1|TRBJ2-5|-|-
CASSQTGQIQETQYF
TGTGCCAGCAGCCAAACAGGACAGATCCAAGAGACCCAGTACTTC
>TRBV7-2|TRBJ2-3|-|TRBD2
CASSLVGTSGGFIDTQYF
TGTGCCAGCAGCTTAGTTGGGACTAGCGGGGGCTTCATAGATACGCAGTATTTT
>TRBV6-6|TRBJ2-7|-|-
CASSSRGVGYEQYF
TGTGCCAGCAGCTCACGGGGCGTGGGGTACGAGCAGTACTTC
>TRBV4-2|TRBJ2-7|few|-
CASSQDLGIRTFYEQYF
TGTGCCAGCAGCCAAGATTTGGGCATTCGGACTTTCTACGAGCAGTACTTC
>TRBV12-3/TRBV12-4|TRBJ1-2|-|-
CASRAQANYGYTF
TGTGCCAGCAGAGCGCAAGCTAACTATGGCTACACCTTC
>TRBV6-6|TRBJ1-2|-|-
CASSYYSGAGYTF
TGTGCCAGCAGTTACTATTCGGGGGCAGGCTACACCTTC
>TRBV20-1|TRBJ2-3|-|TRBD1
CSASENTGTGWSGDTQYF
TGCAGTGCTAGTGAAAACACAGGGACAGGCTGGTCGGGAGATACGCAGTATTTT
>TRBV20-1|TRBJ2-4|-|-
CSANSGSGDIQYF
TGCAGTGCTAACAGCGGGTCCGGGGACATTCAGTACTTC
>TRBV10-3|TRBJ1-2|-|-
CATSEPGDGYTF
TGTGCCACCAGTGAACCAGGGGATGGCTACACCTTC
>TRBV20-1|TRBJ2-3|-|TRBD1
CSAKRDRGTDTQYF
TGCAGTGCTAAACGGGACAGGGGTACAGATACGCAGTATTTT
>TRBV20-1|TRBJ1-1|-|-
CSARDHREVPEAFF
TGCAGTGCTAGAGATCACAGGGAGGTCCCTGAAGCTTTCTTT
>TRBV12-3/TRBV12-4|TRBJ2-7|-|-
CASTHPSKGNEQYF
TGTGCCAGTACCCATCCCTCCAAGGGCAATGAGCAGTACTTC
>TRBV20-1|TRBJ2-5|few|-
CSALYQETQYF
TGCAGTGCTCTGTACCAAGAGACCCAGTACTTC
>TRBV6-5|TRBJ2-7|-|TRBD2
CASSRSGVAASYEQYF
TGTGCCAGCAGCCGTAGCGGGGTGGCCGCTTCCTACGAGCAGTACTTC
>TRBV11-2|TRBJ2-3|-|TRBD2
CASSHSGGSTGTQYF
TGTGCCAGCTCCCATTCGGGGGGGAGCACAGGTACGCAGTATTTT
>TRBV20-1|TRBJ2-1|many|TRBD2
CSARRTSGGLEQFF
TGCAGTGCCCGTAGGACTAGCGGGGGTTTAGAGCAGTTCTTC
>TRBV20-1|TRBJ2-1|-|TRBD2
CSASRGGVYNEQFF
TGCAGTGCTTCTCGGGGAGGGGTCTACAATGAGCAGTTCTTC
>TRBV25-1|TRBJ1-2|many|-
CASSDRVYGYTF
TGTGCCAGCAGTGACAGGGTTTATGGCTACACCTTC
>TRBV29-1|TRBJ2-7|-|-
CSVERGGYEQYF
TGCAGCGTTGAAAGAGGTGGTTACGAGCAGTACTTC
>TRBV29-1|TRBJ2-7|few|-
CSVGWASSYEQYF
TGCAGCGTGGGATGGGCGAGCTCCTACGAGCAGTACTTC
>TRBV20-1|TRBJ1-5|-|-
CSAREAGDSNQPQHF
TGCAGTGCTAGAGAAGCGGGGGATAGCAATCAGCCCCAGCATTTT
>TRBV20-1|TRBJ1-5|few|-
CSASGQSNQPQHF
TGCAGTGCTAGTGGACAGAGCAATCAGCCCCAGCATTTT
>TRBV4-2|TRBJ2-5|-|-
CASSQDVPPSRANEQYF
TGTGCCAGCAGCCAAGATGTTCCCCCCAGTAGAGCCAATGAGCAGTACTTC
>TRBV3-1|TRBJ2-1|few|-
CASSQDLVAANEQFF
TGTGCCAGCAGCCAAGACCTAGTGGCAGCCAATGAGCAGTTCTTC
>TRBV20-1|TRBJ2-3|few|TRBD1
CSANRDRVSTDTQYF
TGCAGTGCTAACCGGGACAGGGTGAGCACAGATACGCAGTATTTT
>TRBV7-2|TRBJ2-1|few|TRBD2
CASSHKLAGSYNEQFF
TGTGCCAGCAGCCACAAACTAGCGGGGAGTTACAATGAGCAGTTCTTC
>TRBV2|TRBJ2-5|-|TRBD2
CASSVGGLAGFGEQYF
TGTGCCAGCAGTGTGGGGGGGCTAGCGGGATTCGGTGAGCAGTACTTC